Included here is one T cell receptor (beta chain) sequence, with context. No DNA is given; TCRdb re-called the 5' RACE reads and lists each CDR3 protein once. The sample table includes under 600,000 distinct CDR3 sequences. The record originates from a study of T cells expressing NK-cell markers. The CDR3 spans 17 residues. Per germline, CDR1 DFQATT and CDR2 SNEGSKA (reference sequence). The source of this sequence is a woman aged 45-59 years in good health. The chain recombines TRBV20-1 with TRBJ1-2; TCRdb designates TRBD1, a call that cannot be tested without DNA. The sequenced sample consisted of blood T cells: a sorted CD56 or NKG2C T cell subset, CD4+ or CD8+ T cells, or bulk PBMC T cells (not recorded which). CDR3 region: CSAEDRTWGTTNYGYTF.